What follows are 28 T cell receptor beta chains derived from one specimen sequenced in a study of Ad26.COV2.S vaccination and SARS-CoV-2 variants. This table comes from immunoSEQ multiplex PCR, and its TCRdb copy is limited to in-frame clones, with some not included. The table lists more than 400,000 clones, over 80% of them singletons, with around 1.8% in the top ten. Specified treatment: about 20 received Ad26.COV2.S at low or high dose, single or two shots; five or six received placebo; per-sample allocation not given. Day 63 after the first vaccine or placebo injection was the time point for sampling. The specimen was peripheral blood, collected in a trial of Ad26.COV2.S vaccine versus placebo. These TCRs come from a person aged 18-60 years who received the Ad26.COV2.S COVID-19 vaccine or a placebo.

The chain couples TRBV4-3 to TRBJ2-5, with D possibly being TRBD1 (5 bases). CDR3 length: 14 residues. Looked up from germline, CDR1 is LGHNA and CDR2 is YSLEER. V was shortened by 0 bases and J by 4 bases, with 9 bases between the two germline ends. In DNA form, the CDR3 reads TGCGCCAGCAGCCAAGATGGACACGGAGAGACCCAGTACTTC. Protein sequence: CASSQDGHGETQYF.

The J gene is TRBJ2-7, the V gene TRBV7-2, with D unresolved. Germline V gene lookup returns CDR1 SGHTA and CDR2 FQGNSA. The ends were cut back, 0 bases at V and 1 base at J, with 10 bases in the middle. The CDR3 is 15 amino acids. The DNA for the CDR3 is TGTGCCAGCAGCTTAGCGCCTCTGATATCCTACGAGCAGTACTTC. Protein sequence: CASSLAPLISYEQYF.

This chain uses TRBV7-9 with TRBJ1-5; no firm D call. With 6 bases removed from V and 2 bases from J, the gap between germline ends came to 11 bases. Germline V gene sequence: CDR1 SEHNR, CDR2 FQNEAQ (reference sequence). The CDR3 is made up of 14 amino acids. The CDR3 region has the DNA TGTGCCAGCAGTGGACCACGGGGCAATCAGCCCCAGCATTTT. Its translation: CASSGPRGNQPQHF.

The genes are TRBV10-3 and TRBJ2-3, with TRBD1 matching 11 bases. The CDR3 consists of 18 residues. Germline-derived CDR1 and CDR2 are ENHRY and SYGVKD. The V gene end was trimmed by 2 bases and the J gene end by 5 bases; junction bases not matched to a gene: 12. The chain's CDR3 is CAISETRGQGVLGDTQYF. The DNA of the CDR3 is TGTGCCATCAGTGAGACGAGGGGACAGGGGGTTTTGGGAGATACGCAGTATTTT.

V gene TRBV6-5 combines with J gene TRBJ2-7, with D possibly matching TRBD1 (5 bases). Germline loops: CDR1 MNHEY, CDR2 SVGAGI. The germline V and J ends were trimmed by 8 bases and 2 bases, with 13 bases remaining between them. This CDR3 is 13 amino acids long. The CDR3 reads CASGSAGPYEQYF. CDR3 nucleotide sequence: TGTGCCAGCGGGTCTGCAGGGCCCTACGAGCAGTACTTC.

Worth noting for this clone: One junction end disagrees with the germline gene, perhaps due to a read error. V gene TRBV7-7 combines with J gene TRBJ2-5, with D possibly matching TRBD2 (6 bases). The CDR3 has 15 amino acids. Germline lookup yields CDR1 SSHAT and CDR2 FNYEAQ (reference sequence). The DNA for the CDR3 is TGTGCTAGCAGCTTTTCCCGGGGAGGACAAGAGACCCAGTACTTC. Translated: CASSFSRGGQETQYF. Full variable domain (remainder filled in from reference TRBV7-7 and TRBJ2-5): GAGVSQSPRYKVTKRGQDVTLRCDPISSHATLYWYQQALGQGPEFLTYFNYEAQPDKSGLPSDRFSAERPEGSISTLTIQRTEQRDSAMYRCASSFSRGGQETQYFGPGTRLLVL.

The chain employs TRBV29-1 and TRBJ1-2, with D tentatively TRBD1 (6 bases). Between the trimmed V and J ends, which lost 6 bases and 10 bases, there was a span of 18 bases. Germline assignment: CDR1 SQVTM and CDR2 ANQGSEA. The CDR3 covers 12 residues. The CDR3 region is CSVERQEMVYTF. CDR3 bases: TGCAGCGTGGAACGACAGGAAATGGTCTACACCTTC. Together with reference TRBV29-1 and TRBJ1-2, the CDR3 gives the full variable domain: SAVISQKPSRDICQRGTSLTIQCQVDSQVTMMFWYRQQPGQSLTLIATANQGSEATYESGFVIDKFPISRPNLTFSTLTVSNMSPEDSSIYLCSVERQEMVYTFGSGTRLTVV.

The V and J genes are TRBV11-2 and TRBJ2-5, with D perhaps matching TRBD2 (6 bases). CDR1 and CDR2 (germline): SGHAT, FQNNGV. CDR3 length: 16 amino acids. V lost 6 bases, J lost 1 base, and 18 bases lay in between. CDR3 nucleotide sequence: TGTGCCAGCAGGGAGGGATCCGGGCTCGCCCAAGAGACCCAGTACTTC. This translates into CASREGSGLAQETQYF.

This clone was counted once. The gene calls are TRBV9 and TRBJ2-5; TRBD2 matches at 10 bases. The V segment lost 3 bases and the J segment 1 base; nucleotides outside the gene matches: 6. The CDR3 extends over 16 amino acids. Germline V gives CDR1 SGDLS, CDR2 YYNGEE. The CDR3 protein is CASSDASGGIQETQYF. In DNA form, the CDR3 reads TGTGCCAGCAGCGACGCTAGCGGGGGAATCCAAGAGACCCAGTACTTC.

The V and J genes are TRBV7-8 and TRBJ2-5, with 11 bases identical to TRBD1. V was clipped by 5 bases and J by 3 bases; unmatched bases: 8. This CDR3 is 16 amino acids long. Germline CDR1 and CDR2: SGHVS and FQNEAQ. Here the CDR3 reads CASSLGTGGVEETQYF. Written as DNA, the CDR3 is TGTGCCAGCAGCCTGGGGACAGGGGGAGTAGAAGAGACCCAGTACTTC.

This clone was detected a few times. V is TRBV6-5 and J is TRBJ1-2; D remains unclear. V shed 2 bases and J shed 1 base, with 5 bases lying between them. The V gene's germline CDR1 is MNHEY and CDR2 SVGAGI. The CDR3 length is 13 residues. The DNA of the CDR3 is TGTGCCAGCAGTTACGGGGTTAACTATGGCTACACCTTC. This codes for CASSYGVNYGYTF.

This clone was seen once. This chain connects TRBV12-3 or TRBV12-4 to TRBJ1-6; D call uncertain. The length of the CDR3 is 11 residues. V was cut by 1 base and J by 12 bases, with 4 bases left in between. DNA of the CDR3: TGTGCCAGCAGTTTAGGGGGACCCCTCCACTTT. Residues: CASSLGGPLHF.

The rearrangement joins TRBV7-2 to TRBJ1-5; D not resolved. Germline values: CDR1 SGHTA, CDR2 FQGNSA. V dropped 0 bases and J dropped 3 bases, with 6 bases sitting between them. There are 14 residues in the CDR3. CDR3 protein: CASSLAALNQPQHF. The CDR3 DNA reads TGTGCCAGCAGCTTAGCCGCCCTCAATCAGCCCCAGCATTTT.

The chain links TRBV7-9 to TRBJ1-1; the D is unclear. Germline V CDR1 and CDR2: SEHNR, FQNEAQ (reference sequence). V dropped 1 base and J dropped 2 bases, with 11 bases sitting between them. This CDR3 comprises 15 residues. The CDR3 is CASSLVSTPNTEAFF. The DNA of the CDR3 is TGTGCCAGCAGCTTAGTTTCAACACCCAACACTGAAGCTTTCTTT.

This chain joins TRBV6-5 and TRBJ2-1; TRBD2 is a possible D gene (6 bases). The CDR3 covers 13 residues. Germline values: CDR1 MNHEY, CDR2 SVGAGI. V was clipped by 6 bases and J by 13 bases, with 19 bases between them. As DNA, the CDR3 is TGTGCCAGCAGACCGGTAGCGGCGGTACCTCAGTTCTTC. This sequence encodes CASRPVAAVPQFF.

The chain carries TRBV19 and TRBJ2-7; 9 bases align to TRBD1. Germline CDR1 LNHDA, CDR2 SQIVND (reference sequence). The CDR3 loop spans 15 amino acids. V lost 4 bases, J lost 4 bases, and 8 bases stayed unmatched. The CDR3 sequence: CASSRPGQGLYEQYF. In DNA form, the CDR3 reads TGTGCCAGTAGTAGACCGGGACAGGGTTTGTACGAGCAGTACTTC. Variable domain in full (rest from reference TRBV19 and TRBJ2-7): DGGITQSPKYLFRKEGQNVTLSCEQNLNHDAMYWYRQDPGQGLRLIYYSQIVNDFQKGDIAEGYSVSREKKESFPLTVTSAQKNPTAFYLCASSRPGQGLYEQYFGPGTRLTVT.

J is TRBJ2-3 and V is TRBV15; 11 nucleotides line up with TRBD2. The germline CDR1 and CDR2 sequences are LNHNV and YYDKDF (reference sequence). The V and J ends lost 1 base and 5 bases, in that order; junction bases with no gene match: 8. This CDR3 is 17 amino acids long. The CDR3 DNA reads TGTGCCACCAGCAGAGGAGGGACTAGCGGACGGGTAGATACGCAGTATTTT. Protein sequence: CATSRGGTSGRVDTQYF.

In this sample, this clone turned up once. The chain links TRBV9 to TRBJ2-1; D ambiguous. V dropped 2 bases and J dropped 6 bases, with 15 bases sitting between them. The CDR3 extends over 15 amino acids. Germline CDR1 and CDR2: SGDLS and YYNGEE. The CDR3 sequence is CASSVSGPVGNEQFF. In nucleotides, the CDR3 is TGTGCCAGCAGCGTTTCGGGTCCGGTAGGCAATGAGCAGTTCTTC.

The V and J genes are TRBV19 and TRBJ2-2; D not certain. Germline V lookup: CDR1 LNHDA, CDR2 SQIVND (reference sequence). V was clipped by 8 bases and J by 3 bases, with 7 bases between them. This CDR3 contains 12 residues. CDR3: CASGWHTGELFF. CDR3 nucleotide sequence: TGTGCCAGTGGGTGGCACACCGGGGAGCTGTTTTTT.

The chain combines TRBV13 with TRBJ2-7; possible D gene TRBD2, 6 bases. V lost 3 bases and J lost 3, with 9 bases in between. In germline, CDR1 is PRHDT, CDR2 FYEKMQ (reference sequence). The CDR3 extends over 13 amino acids. CDR3 coding DNA: TGTGCCAGCAGCTTTCTGGGGGGCTACGAGCAGTACTTC. Its translation is CASSFLGGYEQYF.

The gene calls are TRBV5-1 and TRBJ1-2; a weak D match, TRBD1 (5 bases). Germline V gene data show CDR1 as SGHRS and CDR2 as YFSETQ. CDR3 length: 13 amino acids. V shed 0 bases and J shed 4 bases, with 7 bases lying between them. Here the CDR3 DNA reads TGCGCCAGCAGCTTGGAAGGGGCCTATGGCTACACCTTC. Its translation: CASSLEGAYGYTF. Complete variable domain (other parts from reference TRBV5-1 and TRBJ1-2): KAGVTQTPRYLIKTRGQQVTLSCSPISGHRSVSWYQQTPGQGLQFLFEYFSETQRNKGNFPGRFSGRQFSNSRSEMNVSTLELGDSALYLCASSLEGAYGYTFGSGTRLTVV.

V is TRBV19 and J is TRBJ2-7; weak D call: TRBD2 (6 bases). V was cut by 3 bases and J by 2 bases, with 17 bases left in between. The CDR3 extends over 16 amino acids. The germline V gene encodes CDR1 LNHDA and CDR2 SQIVND (reference sequence). The CDR3 spells CASSMGGGAPTYEQYF. The CDR3 bases are TGTGCCAGTAGTATGGGCGGCGGGGCTCCTACCTACGAGCAGTACTTC.

The chain is built from TRBV29-1 and TRBJ2-7, with D maybe TRBD2 (5 bases). The length of the CDR3 is 13 residues. Trimming cost V 5 bases and J 3 bases, with 14 bases left between them. CDR1 is SQVTM, CDR2 ANQGSEA, per germline. The CDR3 reads CSVLEGRGYEQYF. CDR3 nucleotide sequence: TGCAGCGTTTTGGAAGGCCGGGGCTACGAGCAGTACTTC.

J is TRBJ2-3 and V is TRBV27; D possibly corresponds to TRBD1 (6 bases). The germline V and J ends were trimmed by 4 bases and 1 base, with 12 bases remaining between them. The CDR3 has 15 residues. Per germline, CDR1 MNHEY and CDR2 SMNVEV (reference sequence). In DNA form, the CDR3 reads TGTGCCAGCAGTTCTCAGGGGATGGGCACAGATACGCAGTATTTT. Protein product: CASSSQGMGTDTQYF.

J is TRBJ1-1 and V is TRBV12-3 or TRBV12-4; D remains ambiguous. CDR3 size: 13 residues. With 3 bases removed from V and 1 base from J, the gap between germline ends came to 6 bases. CDR3 amino acids: CASSLIRNTEAFF. The CDR3 bases are TGTGCCAGCAGTTTGATCAGGAACACTGAAGCTTTCTTT.

V and J are TRBV4-3 and TRBJ1-2; D ambiguous. Trimming shortened V by 1 base and J by 4 bases, and 13 bases separated the two germline ends. Germline V gives CDR1 LGHNA, CDR2 YSLEER. The CDR3 is 15 amino acids. CDR3 loop: CASSQVLSGPYGYTF. CDR3 in DNA: TGCGCCAGCAGCCAAGTTTTATCAGGACCCTATGGCTACACCTTC.

This clone was seen a single time. The V and J genes are TRBV7-8 and TRBJ2-7, with TRBD1 matching over 8 bases. Germline V CDR1 and CDR2: SGHVS, FQNEAQ. This CDR3 contains 14 residues. After removal of 5 bases from V and 3 bases from J, the junction contained 6 bases not matched to a gene. The CDR3 coding sequence is TGTGCCAGCAGCAGAGACAGGGGAAGCTACGAGCAGTACTTC. It translates to CASSRDRGSYEQYF.

The chain combines TRBV9 with TRBJ2-1; either TRBD1 or TRBD2 may fit D (5 bases each). The V gene lost 0 bases and the J gene lost 9 bases, with 16 bases spanning the gap. Per the germline V gene, CDR1 is SGDLS and CDR2 is YYNGEE. The CDR3 is 15 residues long. The CDR3: CASSVVPGPRVEQFF. In nucleotides, the CDR3 is TGTGCCAGCAGCGTAGTTCCGGGGCCTCGCGTTGAGCAGTTCTTC. The full variable domain, in which reference TRBV9 and TRBJ2-1 provide the parts outside the CDR3, is DSGVTQTPKHLITATGQRVTLRCSPRSGDLSVYWYQQSLDQGLQFLIQYYNGEERAKGNILERFSAQQFPDLHSELNLSSLELGDSALYFCASSVVPGPRVEQFFGPGTRLTVL.